The 20 T cell receptor beta chains presented below share a single source sample, sequenced in a study of blood T cell repertoires in COVID-19. Repertoires were generated with immunoSEQ multiplex PCR, while TCRdb's copy carries only in-frame clones and drops some. The data contain roughly 140,000 clones, 85% to 90% of them singletons. What was sequenced was peripheral blood. The source of these receptors is a woman aged 55 to 70 with active COVID-19.

The V gene is TRBV7-9, the J gene TRBJ2-2, with 13 bases fitting TRBD2. The V and J ends lost 7 bases and 6 bases, in that order; junction bases with no gene match: 11. Germline lookup yields CDR1 SEHNR and CDR2 FQNEAQ (reference sequence). This CDR3 is 17 amino acids long. CDR3 DNA sequence: TGTGCCAGCACCCCTCCAGGACTAGCGGGAGCGGCCGGGGAGCTGTTTTTT. This gives the protein CASTPPGLAGAAGELFF.

This chain connects TRBV5-6 to TRBJ1-2; perhaps TRBD1 as D (5 bases). The CDR3 is made up of 16 amino acids. Trimming removed 1 base at V and 3 bases at J, with 16 bases between. Looked up from germline, CDR1 is SGHDT and CDR2 is YYEEEE. The CDR3 is CASSLIFRVDYYGYTF. In nucleotides, the CDR3 is TGTGCCAGCAGCTTGATTTTCAGGGTTGATTACTATGGCTACACCTTC.

This chain links TRBV11-3 with TRBJ2-2, with unresolved D. Germline lookup yields CDR1 SGHNT and CDR2 YENEEA. CDR3 length: 16 residues. V was trimmed by 2 bases and J by 1 base, leaving 11 bases between them. The CDR3 sequence is CASSLHDIKNTGELFF. In DNA form, the CDR3 reads TGTGCCAGCAGCTTACATGACATAAAGAACACCGGGGAGCTGTTTTTT.

The chain couples TRBV6-2 or TRBV6-3 to TRBJ1-1; D possibly corresponds to TRBD1 (6 bases). The V gene lost 5 bases and the J gene lost 0 bases, with 13 bases spanning the gap. This CDR3 is built from 15 residues. The germline gives CDR1 MNHEY, CDR2 SVGEGT. Here the CDR3 DNA reads TGTGCCAGCAGTAAACAGGGTCCCATGAACACTGAAGCTTTCTTT. It encodes CASSKQGPMNTEAFF.

The chain couples TRBV12-5 to TRBJ1-1; no definite D call. CDR1 and CDR2 (germline): LGHNT, FRNRAP. CDR3 size: 14 residues. V was cut by 5 bases and J by 4 bases, with 14 bases left in between. This CDR3 reads CASGSGLHGTEAFF. The CDR3 region has the DNA TGTGCTAGTGGTAGCGGACTGCACGGCACTGAAGCTTTCTTT. Supplemented by reference TRBV12-5 and TRBJ1-1, the full variable domain reads DARVTQTPRHKVTEMGQEVTMRCQPILGHNTVFWYRQTMMQGLELLAYFRNRAPLDDSGMPKDRFSAEMPDATLATLKIQPSEPRDSAVYFCASGSGLHGTEAFFGQGTRLTVV.

The CDR3 loop reads CATSDPRQGAYEQYF. The CDR3 DNA follows: TGTGCCACCAGTGATCCCCGACAGGGCGCCTACGAGCAGTACTTC. The chain recombines TRBV24-1 with TRBJ2-7, with TRBD1 matching 7 bases. The germline CDR1 and CDR2 sequences are KGHDR and SFDVKD. There are 15 residues in the CDR3. The junction had 6 bases not matched to a gene; V was cut back by 3 bases and J by 2 bases.

CDR3 coding DNA: TGTGCCAGCAGCCAAGATATTAGGGGACTAGCTAGCAATGAGCAGTTCTTC. It specifies CASSQDIRGLASNEQFF. The chain combines TRBV3-1 (or the pseudogene TRBV3-2) with TRBJ2-1; TRBD2 matches at 9 bases. V was clipped by 0 bases and J by 6 bases; unmatched bases: 9. CDR1 is LGHDT, CDR2 YNNKEL, per germline (reference sequence). The CDR3 is made up of 17 amino acids.

This clone appeared once. V gene TRBV11-2 combines with J gene TRBJ2-7; 9 bases agree with TRBD1. From germline, CDR1 is SGHAT and CDR2 FQNNGV. V shed 5 bases, J shed 3 bases, and the junction held 5 bases outside the gene matches. This CDR3 comprises 14 residues. DNA of the CDR3: TGTGCCAGCAGCCGGGACAGGGTTGACTACGAGCAGTACTTC. Amino acid sequence: CASSRDRVDYEQYF.

The chain carries TRBV2 and TRBJ1-4; no firm D call. The germline V and J ends were trimmed by 7 bases and 7 bases, with 19 bases remaining between them. The germline V gene encodes CDR1 SNHLY and CDR2 FYNNEI. CDR3 length: 15 amino acids. The CDR3, as DNA: TGTGCCAGCACCCTGCGTGGGCGGGGAGTTGAAAAACTGTTTTTT. Translating gives CASTLRGRGVEKLFF. Variable domain in full (rest from reference TRBV2 and TRBJ1-4): EPEVTQTPSHQVTQMGQEVILRCVPISNHLYFYWYRQILGQKVEFLVSFYNNEISEKSEIFDDQFSVERPDGSNFTLKIRSTKLEDSAMYFCASTLRGRGVEKLFFGSGTQLSVL.

This chain links TRBV29-1 with TRBJ1-2; D is ambiguous. The length of the CDR3 is 13 residues. Looked up from germline, CDR1 is SQVTM and CDR2 is ANQGSEA. The ends were cut back, 7 bases at V and 0 bases at J, with 12 bases in the middle. This CDR3 reads CSGPGLSNYGYTF. The CDR3 bases are TGCAGCGGCCCGGGTCTCTCTAACTATGGCTACACCTTC.

This clone was observed a handful of times. The genes are TRBV20-1 and TRBJ2-7, with TRBD2 identical over 8 bases. There are 13 residues in the CDR3. V lost 3 bases and J lost 6; bases outside the gene matches: 7. Germline-derived CDR1 and CDR2 are DFQATT and SNEGSKA (reference sequence). CDR3 amino acids: CSASGAGVGEQYF. The CDR3 DNA sequence: TGCAGTGCTAGTGGAGCGGGAGTGGGCGAGCAGTACTTC.

The genes are TRBV12-3 or TRBV12-4 and TRBJ1-2; possibly TRBD1 for D (6 bases). Trimming cost V 3 bases and J 8 bases, with 13 bases left between them. CDR3 size: 13 residues. In DNA, the CDR3 is TGTGCCAGCAGTTTTCGGGGGGCAGGGGGCTACACCTTC. It specifies CASSFRGAGGYTF.

CDR3 DNA sequence: TGTGCCAGCAGGCCAGCTCGCAGGGGCTTTAATTCACCCCTCCACTTT. This encodes CASRPARRGFNSPLHF. The rearrangement uses TRBV7-8 and TRBJ1-6; tentatively, D is TRBD1 (6 bases). Trimming took off 6 bases at V and 6 bases at J, with 18 bases between the two ends. The CDR3 is made up of 16 amino acids. Per germline, CDR1 SGHVS and CDR2 FQNEAQ.

V and J are TRBV6-4 and TRBJ2-4, with 11 bases matching TRBD2. V was clipped by 5 bases and J by 7 bases; unmatched bases: 7. Per germline, CDR1 MRHNA and CDR2 SNTAGT. This CDR3 region has 15 residues. CDR3 amino acids: CASSHILAGVNIQYF. The CDR3 region has the DNA TGTGCCAGCAGTCATATACTAGCGGGAGTTAACATTCAGTACTTC.

The chain has TRBV27 and TRBJ2-7; a weak D match, TRBD1 (5 bases). CDR1 is MNHEY, CDR2 SMNVEV, per germline (reference sequence). CDR3 length equals 14 residues. V lost 6 bases to trimming and J lost 1 base, with 13 bases between them. The CDR3 nucleotides read TGTGCCAGCAGGAGGAAACAGGAATCCTACGAGCAGTACTTC. Translating it yields CASRRKQESYEQYF.

The gene calls are TRBV30 and TRBJ1-3; D not certain. CDR1 and CDR2 (germline): GTSNPN, SVGIG (reference sequence). Deletions cut 0 bases from V and 5 bases from J, with 11 bases between. The CDR3 totals 14 residues. This chain's CDR3 is CAWSVQLGRNTIYF. DNA of the CDR3: TGTGCCTGGAGTGTACAGCTTGGCAGAAACACCATATATTTT.

CDR3 DNA sequence: TGTGCCAGCAGCTTGAGCGGGATCTCCTACGAGCAGTACTTC. Protein product: CASSLSGISYEQYF. This sequence joins TRBV27 and TRBJ2-7; 7 bases match TRBD2. Germline CDR1 and CDR2: MNHEY and SMNVEV (reference sequence). The ends lost 6 bases at V and 0 bases at J; junction bases unmatched: 5. CDR3 length equals 14 residues.

The gene calls are TRBV6-5 and TRBJ2-2; a possible D gene is TRBD2 (7 bases). Germline V lookup: CDR1 MNHEY, CDR2 SVGAGI. V dropped 0 bases and J dropped 0 bases, with 8 bases sitting between them. The CDR3 consists of 16 residues. The CDR3 bases are TGTGCCAGCAGTTACTCAGGGGGGGCGAACACCGGGGAGCTGTTTTTT. Translating it yields CASSYSGGANTGELFF.

The chain uses TRBV5-1 and TRBJ2-1; a possible D gene is TRBD2 (5 bases). This CDR3 has 14 residues. Germline values: CDR1 SGHRS, CDR2 YFSETQ. Trimming left V 4 bases short and J 7 bases short, with 15 bases between. CDR3 coding DNA: TGCGCCAGCAGCACGGACTCCCCGAGGAATGAGCAGTTCTTC. Amino acids: CASSTDSPRNEQFF.

The V gene is TRBV19, the J gene TRBJ2-7; D perhaps matches TRBD2 (6 bases). V was shortened by 8 bases and J by 7 bases, with 18 bases between the two germline ends. Germline-derived CDR1 and CDR2 are LNHDA and SQIVND (reference sequence). This CDR3 region has 13 residues. CDR3 in DNA: TGTGCCAGTGGGGGGAACTTCGGTCGGGAGCAGTACTTC. It yields the protein CASGGNFGREQYF.